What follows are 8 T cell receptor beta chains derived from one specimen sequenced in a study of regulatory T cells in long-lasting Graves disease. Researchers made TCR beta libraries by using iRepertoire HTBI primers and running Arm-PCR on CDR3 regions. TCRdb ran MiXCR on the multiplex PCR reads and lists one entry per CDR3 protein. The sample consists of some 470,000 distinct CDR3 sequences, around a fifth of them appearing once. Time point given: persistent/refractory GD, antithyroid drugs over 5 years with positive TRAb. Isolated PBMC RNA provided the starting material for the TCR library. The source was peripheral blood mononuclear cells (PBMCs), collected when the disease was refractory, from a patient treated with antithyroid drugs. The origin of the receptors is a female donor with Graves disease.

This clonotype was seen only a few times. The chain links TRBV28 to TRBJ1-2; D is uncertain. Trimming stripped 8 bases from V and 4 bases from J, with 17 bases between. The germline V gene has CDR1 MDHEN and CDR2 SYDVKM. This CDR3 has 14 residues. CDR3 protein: CASSPGSVGYGYTF. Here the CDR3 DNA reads TGTGCCAGCTCCCCCGGGTCGGTGGGCTATGGCTACACCTTC.

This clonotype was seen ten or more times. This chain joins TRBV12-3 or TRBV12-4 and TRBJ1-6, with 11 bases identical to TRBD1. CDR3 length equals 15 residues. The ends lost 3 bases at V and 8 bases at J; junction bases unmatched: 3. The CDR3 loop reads CASSFGTGGYSPLHF. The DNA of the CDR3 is TGTGCCAGCAGTTTTGGGACAGGGGGTTATTCACCCCTCCACTTT.

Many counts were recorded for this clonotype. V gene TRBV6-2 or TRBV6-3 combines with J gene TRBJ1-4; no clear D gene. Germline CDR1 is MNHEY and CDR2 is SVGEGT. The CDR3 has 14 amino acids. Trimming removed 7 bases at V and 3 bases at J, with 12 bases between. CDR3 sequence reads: CASTRRASNEKLFF. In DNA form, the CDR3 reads TGTGCCAGCACCCGCCGGGCCTCTAATGAAAAACTGTTTTTT.

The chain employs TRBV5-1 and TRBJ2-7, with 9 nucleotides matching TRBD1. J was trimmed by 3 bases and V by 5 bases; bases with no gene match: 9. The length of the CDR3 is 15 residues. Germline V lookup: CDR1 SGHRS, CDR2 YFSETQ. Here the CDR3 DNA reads TGCGCCAGCAGGTCCGGGACAGGGATAATCTACGAGCAGTACTTC. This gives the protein CASRSGTGIIYEQYF.

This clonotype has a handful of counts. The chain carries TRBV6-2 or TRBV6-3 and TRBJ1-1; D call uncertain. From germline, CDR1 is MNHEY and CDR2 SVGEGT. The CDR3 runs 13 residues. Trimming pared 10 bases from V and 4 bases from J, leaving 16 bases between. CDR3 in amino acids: CATYKSTATEAFF. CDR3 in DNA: TGTGCCACTTACAAGAGTACGGCCACTGAAGCTTTCTTT.

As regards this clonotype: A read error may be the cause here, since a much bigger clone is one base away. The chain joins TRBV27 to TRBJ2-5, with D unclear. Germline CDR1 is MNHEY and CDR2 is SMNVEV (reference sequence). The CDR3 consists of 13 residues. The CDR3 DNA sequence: TGTGCCAGCGGTTTACGCCCGCAAGAGACCCAGTACTTC. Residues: CASGLRPQETQYF.

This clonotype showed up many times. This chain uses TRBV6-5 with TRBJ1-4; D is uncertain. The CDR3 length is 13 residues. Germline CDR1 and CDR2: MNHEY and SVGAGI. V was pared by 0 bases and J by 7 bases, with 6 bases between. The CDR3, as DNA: TGTGCCAGCAGTTACTCGAGATTTGAAAAACTGTTTTTT. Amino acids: CASSYSRFEKLFF.

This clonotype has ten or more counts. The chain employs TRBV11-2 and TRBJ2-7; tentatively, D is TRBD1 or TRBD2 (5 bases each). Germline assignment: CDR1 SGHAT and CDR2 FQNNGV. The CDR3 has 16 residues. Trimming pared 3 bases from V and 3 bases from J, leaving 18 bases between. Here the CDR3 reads CASSLVETGPRYEQYF. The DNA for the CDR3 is TGTGCCAGCAGCTTGGTGGAAACGGGACCGCGCTACGAGCAGTACTTC.